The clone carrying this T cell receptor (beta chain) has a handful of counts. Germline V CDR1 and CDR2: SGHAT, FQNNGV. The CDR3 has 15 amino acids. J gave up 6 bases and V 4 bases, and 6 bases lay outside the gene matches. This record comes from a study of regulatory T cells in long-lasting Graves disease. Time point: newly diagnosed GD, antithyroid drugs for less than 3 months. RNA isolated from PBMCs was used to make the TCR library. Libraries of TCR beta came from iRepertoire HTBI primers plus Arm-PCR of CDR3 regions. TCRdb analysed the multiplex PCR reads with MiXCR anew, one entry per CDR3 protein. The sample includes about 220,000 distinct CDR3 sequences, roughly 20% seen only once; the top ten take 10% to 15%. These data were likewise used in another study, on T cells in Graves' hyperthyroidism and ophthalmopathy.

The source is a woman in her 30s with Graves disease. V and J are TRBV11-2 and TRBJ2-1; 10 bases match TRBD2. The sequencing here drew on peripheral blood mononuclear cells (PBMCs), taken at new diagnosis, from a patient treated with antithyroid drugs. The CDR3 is CASSSLAGVPNEQFF. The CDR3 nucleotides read TGTGCCAGCAGCTCCCTAGCGGGAGTTCCCAATGAGCAGTTCTTC.